This record looks at one TCR beta chain sequence and its context. The target antigen is unknown. Diagnoses rested on clinical symptoms, serum thyroxine and TRAb, thyroid ultrasound and orbital computed tomography. This specimen belongs to a study of T cells in Graves' hyperthyroidism and ophthalmopathy. About the study: It was at initial diagnosis, before any treatment, that peripheral blood was collected. Overall study findings and caveats: Most thyroid clonotypes that were expanded above 0.001 also turned up in blood.

Germline V gives CDR1 SQVTM, CDR2 ANQGSEA. The CDR3 length is 13 residues. V was pared by 0 bases and J by 4 bases, with 9 bases between. RNA transcripts served as the template for amplifying TCR beta CDR3 regions. TCR CDR3 regions were first amplified by RT-PCR with HTBI primers. TCRdb re-derived calls from the multiplex PCR reads in MiXCR, one entry per CDR3 protein. The table has 650,000 to 750,000 distinct CDR3 sequences, around 15% seen once. This clonotype originated in a woman under 30 with Graves' hyperthyroidism. This chain uses TRBV29-1 with TRBJ1-2; D remains ambiguous. The sequencing input was blood. The CDR3 sequence is CSVEDVAFYGYTF. The CDR3 coding sequence is TGCAGCGTTGAAGACGTAGCATTCTATGGCTACACCTTC.